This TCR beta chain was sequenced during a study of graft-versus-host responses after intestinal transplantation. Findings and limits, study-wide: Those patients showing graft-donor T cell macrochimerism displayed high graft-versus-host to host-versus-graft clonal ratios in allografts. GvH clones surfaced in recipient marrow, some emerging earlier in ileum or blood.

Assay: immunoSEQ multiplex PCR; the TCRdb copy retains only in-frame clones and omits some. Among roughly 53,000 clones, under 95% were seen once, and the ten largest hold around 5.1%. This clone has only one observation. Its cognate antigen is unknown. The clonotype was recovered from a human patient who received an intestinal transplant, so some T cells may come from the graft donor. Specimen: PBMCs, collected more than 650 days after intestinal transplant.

CDR3 bases: TGTGCCAGCAGTTACCGGGACAGGGAGTTCTTC. Translating gives CASSYRDREFF. This chain uses TRBV6-6 with TRBJ2-1, with TRBD1 identical over 9 bases. V was clipped by 2 bases and J by 14 bases; unmatched bases: 1. This CDR3 is built from 11 residues. In germline, CDR1 is MNHNY, CDR2 SVGAGI (reference sequence).